This T cell receptor (beta chain) emerged from a study of cytotoxic CD8 clonotypes in ibrutinib-treated CLL. The germline CDR1 and CDR2 sequences are MGHRA and YSYEKL. The CDR3 has 15 residues. Between the trimmed V and J ends, which lost 7 bases and 5 bases, there was a span of 18 bases. TCRdb's copy holds only in-frame clones and misses some; the assay was immunoSEQ multiplex PCR. This sample yields fewer than 25,000 clones, of which roughly three quarters are seen a single time; under 35% belongs to the top ten. This receptor was identified in a human donor with chronic lymphocytic leukemia. The chain joins TRBV4-1 to TRBJ1-5; no definite D call. This material consisted of PBMCs, taken after 24 months of ibrutinib treatment. CDR3 sequence reads: CASKDQTNGDQPQHF. In DNA form, the CDR3 reads TGCGCCAGCAAGGACCAGACAAACGGGGATCAGCCCCAGCATTTT.